This TCR beta chain emerged from a study of beta chain features in type 1 diabetes. Whole-study findings and limits: TCRB repertoires of naive, central memory and Treg cells appeared more similar among patients than among healthy donors.

About this clone: Its antigen remains unidentified.

The CDR3 is made up of 12 amino acids. Germline values: CDR1 LGHNT, CDR2 FRNRAP. Sequenced material consisted of expressed TCRB transcripts (all of the isolated RNA was reverse transcribed). The data were produced by immunoSEQ multiplex PCR, yet TCRdb's version contains in-frame clones alone and is incomplete. The sample records some 400,000 clones, about 15% being singletons. The origin of this receptor is a young woman in good health. This rearrangement joins TRBV12-5 to TRBJ2-2; possible D gene TRBD1, 6 bases. The material sequenced was naive CD4+ T cells from blood. CDR3 sequence reads: CAIHRVHGELFF. The CDR3 nucleotides are TGTGCAATCCACAGGGTCCACGGGGAGCTGTTTTTT.